This T cell receptor (beta chain) is from a study of technical replicates of blood from a handful of donors. The CDR3 spans 16 residues. The V end was cut by 5 bases, the J end by 1 base, with 14 bases between. Per germline, CDR1 SSHAT and CDR2 FNYEAQ (reference sequence). Data came from immunoSEQ multiplex PCR; TCRdb stores just in-frame clones and leaves some out. The sample has 11,000 to 15,000 clones; around 82% are singletons. The sequenced sample consisted of PBMCs. J is TRBJ2-2 and V is TRBV7-7, with D tentatively TRBD2 (6 bases). The sequence derives from a human donor in good health. CDR3 residues: CASSTGTSKNTGELFF. CDR3 DNA: TGTGCCAGCAGCACTGGGACTTCGAAGAACACCGGGGAGCTGTTTTTT.